The T cell receptor beta chain described here comes from a study of CD8+ T cells in alopecia areata. In the study overall: It was oral tofacitinib, at 5 to 10 mg twice daily, that treated patients received. Whole-study findings and limits: Normal skin's resident alphabeta T cells are also sequenced in scalp samples. It was lesional scalp, especially alopecia totalis/universalis, that showed higher clonality than normal scalp.

cDNA serving as the sequencing template came from extracted, reverse transcribed RNA. Using immunoSEQ multiplex PCR, the repertoire was profiled, and TCRdb retains in-frame clones only, with some absent. The sample holds about 97,000 clones, 41% seen once. T lymphocytes (CD4+ and CD8+) were sorted from PBMCs. In the case of this clone: Its cognate antigen is unknown.

V lost 0 bases to trimming and J lost 8 bases, with 6 bases between them. Germline lookup yields CDR1 SGHDT and CDR2 YYEEEE. The CDR3 is 12 residues long. This clonotype originated in a human donor with alopecia areata. Sequenced sample: CD4+ T cells sorted from blood. The J gene is TRBJ2-1, the V gene TRBV5-6; no firm D call. CDR3 coding DNA: TGTGCCAGCAGCTTGGCTATCTATGAGCAGTTCTTC. Translating gives CASSLAIYEQFF.